This TCR beta chain is from a study of blood T cell repertoires in COVID-19. Study overall: From T cells, B-cell-depleted T cells, or PBMCs came the material, which was cDNA or gDNA.

Original processing methods: It was from reference gene primer amplification that nucleated cell counts were estimated. The protocol was immunoSEQ multiplex PCR, while the TCRdb copy is restricted to in-frame clones and leaves out a portion. Clone size and the V and J calls come from that table; the DNA yielded D and trimming. The sample lists approximately 88,000 clones, around 80% occurring once. This clonotype originated in a man aged 45-65 years who had recovered from COVID-19. Input material: peripheral blood.

The CDR3 is CASSLGGLTRNEQFF. The CDR3 DNA sequence: TGTGCCAGCAGCTTAGGGGGCCTAACGAGGAATGAGCAGTTCTTC. J is TRBJ2-1 and V is TRBV7-6; D might be TRBD1 (5 bases). This CDR3 comprises 15 residues. Germline V gene data show CDR1 as SGHVS and CDR2 as FNYEAQ. V lost 1 base and J 7 bases, leaving 14 bases between the germline ends.